The clone carrying this TCR beta chain appeared a single time. Its target is unknown. Each CDR3 protein gets one entry after TCRdb re-called the 5' RACE reads with MiXCR. The table has more than 250,000 distinct CDR3 sequences, approximately 8% seen once; the top ten hold approximately 14%. This entry is derived from a study of CD8 T cells in ankylosing spondylitis. General study results and limits: Seemingly distinctive of ankylosing spondylitis blood was a TCR beta motif formed by eight highly homologous variants.

The germline gives CDR1 DFQATT, CDR2 SNEGSKA (reference sequence). The CDR3 sequence is 10 residues long. V was trimmed by 5 bases and J by 2 bases, leaving 4 bases between them. The chain joins TRBV20-1 to TRBJ2-7; no reliable D call. The source material was blood, either unsorted or a sorted T cell fraction (not recorded which). This sequence was found in a male donor with ankylosing spondylitis. DNA for the CDR3: TGCAGTGCTTATCCCTACGAGCAGTACTTC. Amino acids: CSAYPYEQYF.